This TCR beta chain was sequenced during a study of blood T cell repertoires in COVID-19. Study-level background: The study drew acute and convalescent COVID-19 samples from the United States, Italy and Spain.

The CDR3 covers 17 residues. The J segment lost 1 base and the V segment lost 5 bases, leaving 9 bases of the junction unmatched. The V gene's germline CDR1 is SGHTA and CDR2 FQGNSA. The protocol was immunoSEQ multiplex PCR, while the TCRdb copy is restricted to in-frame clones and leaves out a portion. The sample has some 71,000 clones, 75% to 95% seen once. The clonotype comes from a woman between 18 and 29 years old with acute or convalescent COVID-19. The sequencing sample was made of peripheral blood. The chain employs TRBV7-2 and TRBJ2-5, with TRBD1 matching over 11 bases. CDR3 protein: CASSVGVGTGGQETQYF. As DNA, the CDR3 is TGTGCCAGCAGCGTAGGGGTTGGGACAGGGGGCCAAGAGACCCAGTACTTC.